The 2 T cell receptor beta chains below all came from one sample that was sequenced in a study of T cell changes during pregnancy in multiple sclerosis. The protocol was immunoSEQ multiplex PCR, while the TCRdb copy is restricted to in-frame clones and leaves out a portion. This sample has tens of thousands of clones, with 75% to 95% found just once. Sample: CD4+ T cells from peripheral blood mononuclear cells, taken in the third trimester of pregnancy. The source is a female donor in good health, enrolled as a control in a pregnancy study.

The chain has TRBV5-4 and TRBJ2-5; D is unclear. V gave up 3 bases and J gave up 9 bases, with 12 bases separating them. Germline V CDR1 and CDR2: SGHNT, YYREEE (reference sequence). The length of the CDR3 is 12 residues. CDR3 nucleotides: TGTGCCAGCAGCTCGCCTCTTGCGCCCCAGTACTTC. It encodes CASSSPLAPQYF.

The J gene is TRBJ1-2, the V gene TRBV5-1; no firm D call. CDR3 length equals 14 residues. Trimming pared 0 bases from V and 5 bases from J, leaving 11 bases between. Germline CDR1 SGHRS, CDR2 YFSETQ. This CDR3 reads CASSLGEWAYGYTF. Written as DNA, the CDR3 is TGCGCCAGCAGCTTGGGGGAGTGGGCGTATGGCTACACCTTC.